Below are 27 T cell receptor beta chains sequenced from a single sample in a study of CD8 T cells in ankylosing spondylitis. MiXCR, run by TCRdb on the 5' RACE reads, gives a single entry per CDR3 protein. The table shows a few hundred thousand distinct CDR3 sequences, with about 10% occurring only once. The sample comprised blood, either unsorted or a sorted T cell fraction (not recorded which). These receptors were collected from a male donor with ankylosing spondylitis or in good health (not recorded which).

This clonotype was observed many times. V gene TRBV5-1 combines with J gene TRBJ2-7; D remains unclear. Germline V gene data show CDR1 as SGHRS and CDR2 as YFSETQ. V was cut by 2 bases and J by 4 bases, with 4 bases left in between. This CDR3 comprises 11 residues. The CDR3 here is CASSFDYEQYF. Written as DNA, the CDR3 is TGCGCCAGCAGCTTTGATTACGAGCAGTACTTC.

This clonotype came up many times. The CDR3 DNA reads TGCGCCAGCAGCTTGGTTGGACAGACAAACACCGGGGAGCTGTTTTTT. It yields the protein CASSLVGQTNTGELFF. This chain connects TRBV5-1 to TRBJ2-2; D might be TRBD1 (6 bases). Trimming stripped 0 bases from V and 2 bases from J, with 11 bases between. The V gene's germline CDR1 is SGHRS and CDR2 YFSETQ. This CDR3 has 16 residues.

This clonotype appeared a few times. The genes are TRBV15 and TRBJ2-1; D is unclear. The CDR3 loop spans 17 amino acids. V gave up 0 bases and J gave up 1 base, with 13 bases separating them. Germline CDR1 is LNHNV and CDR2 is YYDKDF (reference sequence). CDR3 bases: TGTGCCACCAGCAGAGAAGGTGGGGTGGGTTCCTACAATGAGCAGTTCTTC. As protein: CATSREGGVGSYNEQFF. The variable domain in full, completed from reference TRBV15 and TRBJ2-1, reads DAMVIQNPRYQVTQFGKPVTLSCSQTLNHNVMYWYQQKSSQAPKLLFHYYDKDFNNEADTPDNFQSRRPNTSFCFLDIRSPGLGDTAMYLCATSREGGVGSYNEQFFGPGTRLTVL.

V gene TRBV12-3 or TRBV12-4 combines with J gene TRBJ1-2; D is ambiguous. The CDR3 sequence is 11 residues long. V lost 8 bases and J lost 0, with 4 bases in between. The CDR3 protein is CASGTNYGYTF. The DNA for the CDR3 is TGTGCCAGCGGGACTAACTATGGCTACACCTTC.

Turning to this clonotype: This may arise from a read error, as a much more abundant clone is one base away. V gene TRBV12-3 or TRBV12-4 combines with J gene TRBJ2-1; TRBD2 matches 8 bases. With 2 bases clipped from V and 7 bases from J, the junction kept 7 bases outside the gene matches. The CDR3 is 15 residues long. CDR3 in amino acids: CASSLLWTSRNEQFF. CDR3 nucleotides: TGTGCCAGCAGTTTACTCTGGACTAGCCGGAATGAGCAGTTCTTC.

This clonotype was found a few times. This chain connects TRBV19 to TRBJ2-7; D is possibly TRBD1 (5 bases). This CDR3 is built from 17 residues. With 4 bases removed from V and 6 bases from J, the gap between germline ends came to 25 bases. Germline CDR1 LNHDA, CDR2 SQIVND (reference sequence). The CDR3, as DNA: TGTGCCAGTAGTACCCGCCTTTTGTTGGGGCCCGTCGTCGAGCAGTACTTC. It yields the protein CASSTRLLLGPVVEQYF.

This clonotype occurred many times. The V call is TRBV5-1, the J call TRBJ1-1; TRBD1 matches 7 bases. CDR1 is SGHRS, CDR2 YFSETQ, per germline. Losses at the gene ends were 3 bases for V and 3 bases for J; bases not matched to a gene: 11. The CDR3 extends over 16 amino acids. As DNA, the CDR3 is TGCGCCAGCAGCTCAAGGGCCCAGGGGGAAGACACTGAAGCTTTCTTT. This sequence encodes CASSSRAQGEDTEAFF. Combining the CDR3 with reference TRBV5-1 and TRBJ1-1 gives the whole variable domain KAGVTQTPRYLIKTRGQQVTLSCSPISGHRSVSWYQQTPGQGLQFLFEYFSETQRNKGNFPGRFSGRQFSNSRSEMNVSTLELGDSALYLCASSSRAQGEDTEAFFGQGTRLTVV.

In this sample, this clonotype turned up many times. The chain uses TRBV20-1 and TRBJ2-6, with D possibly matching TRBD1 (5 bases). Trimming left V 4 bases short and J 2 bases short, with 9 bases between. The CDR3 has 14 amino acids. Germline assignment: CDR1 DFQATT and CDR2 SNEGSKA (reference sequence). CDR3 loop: CSAKGRAGANVLTF. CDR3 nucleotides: TGCAGTGCTAAGGGCAGGGCTGGGGCCAACGTCCTGACTTTC.

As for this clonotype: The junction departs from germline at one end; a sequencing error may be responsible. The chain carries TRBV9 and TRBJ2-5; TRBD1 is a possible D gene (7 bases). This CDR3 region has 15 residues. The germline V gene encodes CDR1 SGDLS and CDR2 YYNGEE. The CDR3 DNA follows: TGTGCCAGCAGCCCACGAGGGACCAGGGGGGAGACCCAGCACTTC. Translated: CASSPRGTRGETQHF.

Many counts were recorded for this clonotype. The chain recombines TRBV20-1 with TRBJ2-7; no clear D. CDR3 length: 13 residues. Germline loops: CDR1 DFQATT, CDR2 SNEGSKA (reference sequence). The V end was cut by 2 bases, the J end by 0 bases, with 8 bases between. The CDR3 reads CSARHFSSYEQYF. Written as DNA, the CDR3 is TGCAGTGCTAGACACTTTAGCTCCTACGAGCAGTACTTC.

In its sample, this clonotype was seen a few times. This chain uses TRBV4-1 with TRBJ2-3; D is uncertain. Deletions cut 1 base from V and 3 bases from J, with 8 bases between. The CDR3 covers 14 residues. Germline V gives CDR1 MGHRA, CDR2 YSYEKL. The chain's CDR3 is CASSQVSETDTQYF. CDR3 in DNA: TGCGCCAGCAGCCAAGTATCGGAGACAGATACGCAGTATTTT.

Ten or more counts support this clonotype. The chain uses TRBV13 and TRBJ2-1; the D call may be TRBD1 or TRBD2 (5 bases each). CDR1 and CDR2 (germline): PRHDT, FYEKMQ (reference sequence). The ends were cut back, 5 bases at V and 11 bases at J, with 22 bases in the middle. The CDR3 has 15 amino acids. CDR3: CASSAPGTTSRKQFF. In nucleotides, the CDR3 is TGTGCCAGCAGCGCTCCCGGGACCACTTCGCGGAAGCAGTTCTTC.

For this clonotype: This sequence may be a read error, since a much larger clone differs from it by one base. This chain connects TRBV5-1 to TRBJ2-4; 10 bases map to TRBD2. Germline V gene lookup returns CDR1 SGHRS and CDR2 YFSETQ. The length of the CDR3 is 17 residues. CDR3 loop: CACSSAGTSETVGIQYF. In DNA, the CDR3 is TGCGCCTGCAGCTCGGCCGGGACTAGCGAAACTGTCGGCATTCAGTACTTC.

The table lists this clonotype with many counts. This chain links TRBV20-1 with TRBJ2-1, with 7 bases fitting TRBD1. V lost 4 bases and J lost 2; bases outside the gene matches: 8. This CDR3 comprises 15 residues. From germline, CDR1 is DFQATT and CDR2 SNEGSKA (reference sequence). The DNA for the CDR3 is TGCAGTGCTACCCCGACAGGGCGAACCTACAATGAGCAGTTCTTC. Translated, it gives CSATPTGRTYNEQFF.

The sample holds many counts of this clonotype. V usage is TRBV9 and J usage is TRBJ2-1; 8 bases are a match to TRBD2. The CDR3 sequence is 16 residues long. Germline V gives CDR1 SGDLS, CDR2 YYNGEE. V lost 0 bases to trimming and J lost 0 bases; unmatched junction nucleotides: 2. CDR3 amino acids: CASSVVAGGSYNEQFF. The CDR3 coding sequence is TGTGCCAGCAGCGTAGTGGCGGGGGGCTCCTACAATGAGCAGTTCTTC. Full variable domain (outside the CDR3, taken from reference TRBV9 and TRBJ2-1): DSGVTQTPKHLITATGQRVTLRCSPRSGDLSVYWYQQSLDQGLQFLIQYYNGEERAKGNILERFSAQQFPDLHSELNLSSLELGDSALYFCASSVVAGGSYNEQFFGPGTRLTVL.

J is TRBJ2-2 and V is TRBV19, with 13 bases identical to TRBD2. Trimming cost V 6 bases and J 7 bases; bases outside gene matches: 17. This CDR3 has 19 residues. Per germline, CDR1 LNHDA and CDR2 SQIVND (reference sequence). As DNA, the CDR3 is TGTGCCAGTAGGCCCTTAACCGGACTAGCGGGGGCGACGGGCGGGGAGCTGTTTTTT. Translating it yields CASRPLTGLAGATGGELFF.

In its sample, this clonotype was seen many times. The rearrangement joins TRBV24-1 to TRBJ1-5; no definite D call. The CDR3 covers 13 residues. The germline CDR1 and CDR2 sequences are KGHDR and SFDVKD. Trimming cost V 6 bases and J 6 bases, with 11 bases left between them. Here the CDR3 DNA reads TGTGCCACCAGTCCCCGCCTGGGTCAGCCCCAGCATTTT. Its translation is CATSPRLGQPQHF.

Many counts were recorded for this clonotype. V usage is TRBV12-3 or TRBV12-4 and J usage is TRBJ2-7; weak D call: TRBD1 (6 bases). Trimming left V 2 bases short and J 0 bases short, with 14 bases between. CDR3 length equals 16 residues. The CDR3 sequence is CASSLRAGVLSYEQYF. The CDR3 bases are TGTGCCAGCAGTTTAAGGGCAGGGGTCCTCTCCTACGAGCAGTACTTC.

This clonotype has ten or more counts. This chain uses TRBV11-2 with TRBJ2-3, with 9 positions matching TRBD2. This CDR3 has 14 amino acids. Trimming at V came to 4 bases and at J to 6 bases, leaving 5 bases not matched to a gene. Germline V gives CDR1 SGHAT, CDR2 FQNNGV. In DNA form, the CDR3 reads TGTGCCAGCAGCTCCGGACTAGCGTGGGATACGCAGTATTTT. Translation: CASSSGLAWDTQYF.

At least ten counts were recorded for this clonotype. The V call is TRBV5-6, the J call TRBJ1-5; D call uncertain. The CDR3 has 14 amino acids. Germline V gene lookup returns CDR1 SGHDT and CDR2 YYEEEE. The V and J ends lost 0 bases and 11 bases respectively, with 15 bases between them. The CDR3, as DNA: TGTGCCAGCAGCTTGGGGGAAGCCGCCTGGACCCAGCATTTT. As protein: CASSLGEAAWTQHF.

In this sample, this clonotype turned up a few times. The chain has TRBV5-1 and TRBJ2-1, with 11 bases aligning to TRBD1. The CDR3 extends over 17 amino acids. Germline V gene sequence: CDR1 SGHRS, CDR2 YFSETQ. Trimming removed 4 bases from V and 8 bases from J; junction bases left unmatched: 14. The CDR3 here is CASSPEAGTGGLDEQFF. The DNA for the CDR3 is TGCGCCAGCAGCCCGGAAGCCGGGACAGGGGGTTTGGATGAGCAGTTCTTC.

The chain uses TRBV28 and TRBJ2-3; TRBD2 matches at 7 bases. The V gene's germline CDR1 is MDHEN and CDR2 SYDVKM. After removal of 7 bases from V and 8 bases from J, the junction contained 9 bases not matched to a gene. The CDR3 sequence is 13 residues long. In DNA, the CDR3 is TGTGCCAGCAAAAAGTCCTCGGGGGGTACGCAGTATTTT. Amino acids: CASKKSSGGTQYF.

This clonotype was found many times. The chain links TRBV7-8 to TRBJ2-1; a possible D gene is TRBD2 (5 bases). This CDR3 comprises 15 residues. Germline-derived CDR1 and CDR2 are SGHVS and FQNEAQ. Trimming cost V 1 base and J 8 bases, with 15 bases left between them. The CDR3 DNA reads TGTGCCAGCAGCTTAGGAACGGCCCTCGGGGATGAGCAGTTCTTC. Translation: CASSLGTALGDEQFF.

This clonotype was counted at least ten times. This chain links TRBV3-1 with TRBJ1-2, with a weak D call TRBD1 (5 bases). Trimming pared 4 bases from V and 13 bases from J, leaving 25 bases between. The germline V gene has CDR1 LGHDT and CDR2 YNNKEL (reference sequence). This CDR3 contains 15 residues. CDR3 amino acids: CASSPSPLVTGSLTF. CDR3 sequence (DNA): TGTGCCAGCAGCCCCTCACCTTTGGTCACAGGCTCCCTCACCTTC.

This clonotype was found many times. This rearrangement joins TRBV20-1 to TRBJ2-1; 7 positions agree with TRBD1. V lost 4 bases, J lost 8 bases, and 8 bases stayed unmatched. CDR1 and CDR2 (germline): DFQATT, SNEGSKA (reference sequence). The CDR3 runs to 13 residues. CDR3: CSATSTGLDEQFF. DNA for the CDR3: TGCAGTGCTACCTCGACAGGGTTGGATGAGCAGTTCTTC.

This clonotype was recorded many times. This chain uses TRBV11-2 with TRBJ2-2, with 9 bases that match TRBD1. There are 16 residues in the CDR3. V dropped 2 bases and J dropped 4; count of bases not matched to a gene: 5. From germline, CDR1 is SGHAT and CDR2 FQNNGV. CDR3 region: CASSLYGTGFTGELFF. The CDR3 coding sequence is TGTGCCAGCAGCTTATACGGGACAGGGTTCACCGGGGAGCTGTTTTTT. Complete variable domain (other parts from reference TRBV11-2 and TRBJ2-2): EAGVAQSPRYKIIEKRQSVAFWCNPISGHATLYWYQQILGQGPKLLIQFQNNGVVDDSQLPKDRFSAERLKGVDSTLKIQPAKLEDSAVYLCASSLYGTGFTGELFFGEGSRLTVL.

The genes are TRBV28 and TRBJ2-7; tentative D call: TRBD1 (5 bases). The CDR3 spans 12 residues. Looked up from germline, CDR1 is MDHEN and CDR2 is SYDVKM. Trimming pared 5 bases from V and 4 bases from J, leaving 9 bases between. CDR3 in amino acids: CASSIQAYEQYF. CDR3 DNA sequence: TGTGCCAGCAGTATACAGGCGTACGAGCAGTACTTC.